Following are 7 T cell receptor beta chains from one sample sequenced in a study of Tregs in tolerant kidney transplant recipients. No antigens are known for them. Profiling relied on immunoSEQ multiplex PCR, and the TCRdb table lists in-frame clones only, not all of them. The repertoire consists of about 21,000 clones, with roughly 65% occurring once and the leading ten covering about 3.5%. Sequenced: Tregs from blood cultured with allogeneic cells. These receptors were obtained from a human donor in good health.

This clone turned up a few times. This chain uses TRBV29-1 with TRBJ2-1, with a weak D call TRBD2 (7 bases). The CDR3 totals 12 residues. Germline V gene data show CDR1 as SQVTM and CDR2 as ANQGSEA. The germline V and J ends were trimmed by 5 bases and 8 bases, with 13 bases remaining between them. The CDR3 DNA is TGCAGCGTTAATCGGGGGGCCCATGAGCAGTTCTTC. It codes for CSVNRGAHEQFF.

This clone was seen only once. CDR3 sequence (DNA): TGTGCCTCGGAAGGCGGGAGAGGGGTCAATGAGCAGTTCTTC. This sequence encodes CASEGGRGVNEQFF. The V call is TRBV7-9, the J call TRBJ2-1; 7 bases map to TRBD2. CDR3 length: 14 residues. V was clipped by 11 bases and J by 6 bases; unmatched bases: 13. CDR1 SEHNR and CDR2 FQNEAQ come from the germline V gene (reference sequence).

The genes are TRBV19 and TRBJ1-5, with a tentative D call TRBD1 (6 bases). This CDR3 is 16 amino acids long. The V gene lost 7 bases and the J gene lost 2 bases, with 18 bases spanning the gap. The germline CDR1 and CDR2 sequences are LNHDA and SQIVND (reference sequence). Here the CDR3 reads CASTRFGGRGNQPQHF. As DNA, the CDR3 is TGTGCCAGTACGCGTTTCGGGGGCCGAGGCAATCAGCCCCAGCATTTT.

This clone appeared a few times. This rearrangement joins TRBV6-5 to TRBJ2-7; D uncertain. The germline V and J ends were trimmed by 2 bases and 2 bases, with 1 base remaining between them. The CDR3 is 11 residues long. In germline, CDR1 is MNHEY, CDR2 SVGAGI. The chain's CDR3 is CASSYAYEQYF. The CDR3 DNA reads as TGTGCCAGCAGTTACGCCTACGAGCAGTACTTC.

This clone was observed a few times. The gene calls are TRBV5-5 and TRBJ2-7; 10 nucleotides agree with TRBD2. CDR3 length: 19 residues. CDR1 is SGHKS and CDR2 is YYEKEE in the germline V gene (reference sequence). Trimming took 4 bases from V and 4 from J; bases not matched to a gene: 20. The CDR3: CASSPPGLARPRLLYEQYF. DNA for the CDR3: TGTGCCAGCAGCCCGCCGGGACTAGCGCGCCCCAGACTATTATACGAGCAGTACTTC. Full variable domain (outside the CDR3, taken from reference TRBV5-5 and TRBJ2-7): DAGVTQSPTHLIKTRGQQVTLRCSPISGHKSVSWYQQVLGQGPQFIFQYYEKEERGRGNFPDRFSARQFPNYSSELNVNALLLGDSALYLCASSPPGLARPRLLYEQYFGPGTRLTVT.

This sequence joins TRBV27 and TRBJ2-6, with D uncertain. Trimming took 3 bases from V and 3 from J, leaving 9 bases between them. Per germline, CDR1 MNHEY and CDR2 SMNVEV (reference sequence). The CDR3 is 15 amino acids. The CDR3 reads CASSFRPVGANVLTF. The CDR3 DNA follows: TGTGCCAGCAGTTTTAGGCCGGTTGGGGCCAACGTCCTGACTTTC.

CDR3 amino acids: CAWSTRAYNEQFF. The CDR3 region has the DNA TGTGCCTGGAGTACTCGTGCCTACAATGAGCAGTTCTTC. The rearrangement links TRBV30 to TRBJ2-1; D ambiguous. The CDR3 is made up of 13 amino acids. V was shortened by 2 bases and J by 2 bases, with 7 bases between the two germline ends. Germline V gene data show CDR1 as GTSNPN and CDR2 as SVGIG (reference sequence).